Following are 30 T cell receptor beta chains from one sample sequenced in a study of blood T cell repertoires in COVID-19. TCRdb keeps only in-frame clones here, not all; method: immunoSEQ multiplex PCR. The table records fewer than 250,000 clones, about 82% of them present only once. The sample taken for sequencing was peripheral blood. The receptors shown here come from a man in his fifties or sixties with COVID-19, enrolled during active disease.

The rearrangement links TRBV2 to TRBJ2-3; 7 bases fit TRBD1. Germline V lookup: CDR1 SNHLY, CDR2 FYNNEI. The CDR3 consists of 13 residues. The trim removed 11 bases at V and 2 bases at J, leaving 7 bases unmatched. In nucleotides, the CDR3 is TGTGCCCGCCGGGACAGCGACACAGATACGCAGTATTTT. Its protein is CARRDSDTDTQYF.

V usage is TRBV10-3 and J usage is TRBJ1-4; TRBD1 agrees at 11 bases. The CDR3 runs to 14 residues. V trimming: 6 bases; J trimming: 8 bases; junction bases outside the gene matches: 5. Germline CDR1 ENHRY, CDR2 SYGVKD. The CDR3 loop is CAIRKGQGGEKLFF. The CDR3 nucleotides read TGTGCCATCAGGAAGGGACAGGGGGGGGAAAAACTGTTTTTT.

V is TRBV30 and J is TRBJ2-7; a weak D match, TRBD1 (5 bases). V was cut by 2 bases and J by 0 bases, with 17 bases left in between. CDR3 length equals 16 residues. CDR1 and CDR2 (germline): GTSNPN, SVGIG (reference sequence). The CDR3 DNA reads as TGTGCCTGGAGTTTAGACAGACCGACTCTCTCCTACGAGCAGTACTTC. This codes for CAWSLDRPTLSYEQYF.

V is TRBV2 and J is TRBJ1-2, with D tentatively TRBD1 (5 bases). CDR1 and CDR2 (germline): SNHLY, FYNNEI. Trimming took off 5 bases at V and 5 bases at J, with 30 bases between the two ends. The CDR3 runs 19 residues. This CDR3 reads CASSSRFQQVAATWYGYTF. CDR3 in DNA: TGTGCCAGCAGTTCGCGGTTTCAACAGGTCGCAGCTACTTGGTATGGCTACACCTTC.

The genes are TRBV5-4 and TRBJ1-4; TRBD1 matches 9 bases. Germline CDR1 reads SGHNT; CDR2 reads YYREEE (reference sequence). V shed 0 bases, J shed 10 bases, and the junction held 7 bases outside the gene matches. This CDR3 is 15 amino acids long. CDR3 DNA sequence: TGTGCCAGCAGCTTGGGGACAGGGGTTAGCGGAAAACTGTTTTTT. Residues: CASSLGTGVSGKLFF.

The chain is built from TRBV3-1 (or the pseudogene TRBV3-2) and TRBJ1-1; D gene uncertain. Germline CDR1 LGHDT, CDR2 YNNKEL (reference sequence). CDR3 length: 13 residues. Trimming removed 0 bases from V and 4 bases from J, with 6 bases in between. The chain's CDR3 is CASSQDPSTEAFF. The CDR3 DNA follows: TGTGCCAGCAGCCAAGATCCATCCACTGAAGCTTTCTTT.

This sequence joins TRBV28 and TRBJ1-1; maybe TRBD1 (5 bases). Per the germline V gene, CDR1 is MDHEN and CDR2 is SYDVKM. V lost 6 bases and J lost 0, with 17 bases in between. CDR3 length equals 16 residues. CDR3 loop: CASSPFAGDMNTEAFF. Written as DNA, the CDR3 is TGTGCCAGCAGCCCCTTCGCGGGGGATATGAACACTGAAGCTTTCTTT.

This rearrangement joins TRBV7-9 to TRBJ2-7; D may be TRBD2 (7 bases). Trimming removed 5 bases from V and 3 bases from J, with 20 bases in between. Per germline, CDR1 SEHNR and CDR2 FQNEAQ (reference sequence). The CDR3 totals 16 residues. In DNA form, the CDR3 reads TGTGCCAGCAGCCCACAATCCGGGAGGACAGTCTACGAGCAGTACTTC. Amino acid sequence: CASSPQSGRTVYEQYF.

The chain employs TRBV14 and TRBJ1-4; no reliable D call. CDR1 and CDR2 (germline): SGHDN, FVKESK. CDR3 size: 16 residues. With 2 bases removed from V and 0 bases from J, the gap between germline ends came to 10 bases. DNA for the CDR3: TGTGCCAGCAGCCAATCCCTGACAACAACTAATGAAAAACTGTTTTTT. This translates into CASSQSLTTTNEKLFF.

In DNA form, the CDR3 reads TGTGCCAGTAGTAATGGGAGGGTTATGAACACTGAAGCTTTCTTT. It yields the protein CASSNGRVMNTEAFF. The V call is TRBV19, the J call TRBJ1-1; no reliable D call. Germline CDR1 is LNHDA and CDR2 is SQIVND (reference sequence). CDR3 length: 15 amino acids. The V end was cut by 4 bases, the J end by 0 bases, with 12 bases between.

In DNA form, the CDR3 reads TGTGCCAGCAGACCGACAGGGCTTAAGAACACTGAAGCTTTCTTT. Amino acids: CASRPTGLKNTEAFF. The chain uses TRBV28 and TRBJ1-1; 7 bases agree with TRBD1. The CDR3 consists of 15 residues. The germline gives CDR1 MDHEN, CDR2 SYDVKM. The V gene end was trimmed by 6 bases and the J gene end by 1 base; junction bases not matched to a gene: 8.

DNA for the CDR3: TGTGCCAGCAGCCCCGGACAGGGGACACCCTATGGCTACACCTTC. This sequence encodes CASSPGQGTPYGYTF. J is TRBJ1-2 and V is TRBV28; 9 bases match TRBD1. The CDR3 totals 15 residues. Per the germline V gene, CDR1 is MDHEN and CDR2 is SYDVKM. Germline trimming cut 6 bases from V and 4 bases from J; bases unmatched to any gene: 9.

The chain uses TRBV7-9 and TRBJ2-1, with a weak D call TRBD2 (7 bases). Germline assignment: CDR1 SEHNR and CDR2 FQNEAQ (reference sequence). The CDR3 is 14 residues long. Trimming took 5 bases from V and 10 from J, leaving 18 bases between them. The CDR3 loop reads CASSPRGGGEEQFF. CDR3 in DNA: TGTGCCAGCAGCCCGAGGGGGGGTGGGGAAGAGCAGTTCTTC.

The chain has TRBV9 and TRBJ2-3, with 9 bases that match TRBD1. Germline loops: CDR1 SGDLS, CDR2 YYNGEE. This CDR3 is 16 amino acids long. J gave up 6 bases and V 2 bases, and 10 bases lay outside the gene matches. The DNA of the CDR3 is TGTGCCAGCAGCGTCGCCCCGGGACAGGGTCGGGATACGCAGTATTTT. This sequence encodes CASSVAPGQGRDTQYF.

V is TRBV5-4 and J is TRBJ1-1, with 8 bases aligning to TRBD1. Germline loops: CDR1 SGHNT, CDR2 YYREEE (reference sequence). V lost 3 bases to trimming and J lost 7 bases; unmatched junction nucleotides: 14. The length of the CDR3 is 16 residues. The CDR3 region is CASSSTGARSTYEAFF. In DNA, the CDR3 is TGTGCCAGCAGCTCGACAGGGGCCCGGTCAACTTATGAAGCTTTCTTT.

The chain has TRBV5-1 and TRBJ2-5, with 12 nucleotides matching TRBD1. J gave up 5 bases and V 5 bases, and 7 bases lay outside the gene matches. This CDR3 has 15 residues. CDR1 SGHRS and CDR2 YFSETQ come from the germline V gene. The CDR3 DNA reads as TGCGCCAGCAGGGTCGGGACAGGGGGCTCGGAGACCCAGTACTTC. As protein: CASRVGTGGSETQYF.

The chain recombines TRBV7-9 with TRBJ1-2; D is perhaps TRBD1 (5 bases). The length of the CDR3 is 14 residues. Trimming stripped 1 base from V and 4 bases from J, with 10 bases between. CDR1 and CDR2 from the germline V gene are SEHNR and FQNEAQ (reference sequence). The CDR3 DNA reads as TGTGCCAGCAGCTTAGATCGGGGGACCTATGGCTACACCTTC. Encoded protein: CASSLDRGTYGYTF.

This chain uses TRBV25-1 with TRBJ2-1; 7 positions agree with TRBD1. CDR1 is MGHDK, CDR2 SYGVNS, per germline. V lost 6 bases and J lost 3; bases outside the gene matches: 2. This CDR3 has 13 amino acids. CDR3 DNA: TGTGCCAGCAGGCAGGGGGACTACAATGAGCAGTTCTTC. It codes for CASRQGDYNEQFF.

This chain uses TRBV6-5 with TRBJ1-5; unclear D gene. CDR3 length: 14 residues. V lost 7 bases and J lost 0, with 10 bases in between. Germline V gene data show CDR1 as MNHEY and CDR2 as SVGAGI. The CDR3 sequence: CASNGPYSNQPQHF. The DNA for the CDR3 is TGTGCCAGCAATGGGCCGTATAGCAATCAGCCCCAGCATTTT.

The V gene is TRBV6-2 or TRBV6-3, the J gene TRBJ1-5; no firm D call. CDR3 length: 14 amino acids. With 6 bases removed from V and 6 bases from J, the gap between germline ends came to 15 bases. CDR1 MNHEY and CDR2 SVGEGT come from the germline V gene. The CDR3 loop is CASSRGNRAQPQHF. For the CDR3, the DNA is TGTGCCAGCAGCCGCGGGAACCGGGCTCAGCCCCAGCATTTT.

The chain couples TRBV28 to TRBJ2-7, with 8 positions matching TRBD2. Germline CDR1 MDHEN, CDR2 SYDVKM. The CDR3 has 16 residues. V was clipped by 2 bases and J by 3 bases; unmatched bases: 9. In DNA, the CDR3 is TGTGCCAGCAGTTTACGGGGCCCTGCGGGAGGCTACGAGCAGTACTTC. Its protein is CASSLRGPAGGYEQYF.

V and J are TRBV2 and TRBJ2-7, with TRBD1 matching over 7 bases. The junction had 11 bases not matched to a gene; V was cut back by 0 bases and J by 9 bases. CDR1 SNHLY and CDR2 FYNNEI come from the germline V gene. The CDR3 covers 15 residues. The CDR3 nucleotides read TGTGCCAGCAGTGAAGCGGGGACAGACCTCTCTCGGCAGTACTTC. Its translation: CASSEAGTDLSRQYF.

The genes are TRBV30 and TRBJ1-5, with D perhaps TRBD1 (6 bases). The CDR3 is 17 residues long. Trimming removed 3 bases from V and 6 bases from J, with 24 bases in between. CDR1 and CDR2 from the germline V gene are GTSNPN and SVGIG (reference sequence). CDR3 bases: TGTGCCTGGAGCCGATCCCGACAGGTCCGGTTCCCTCAGCCCCAGCATTTT. This sequence encodes CAWSRSRQVRFPQPQHF.

The V and J genes are TRBV6-2 or TRBV6-3 and TRBJ2-7, with TRBD1 matching over 7 bases. The CDR3 has 15 residues. J lost 3 bases, V lost 6 bases, and 11 bases had no gene match. Germline V gene lookup returns CDR1 MNHEY and CDR2 SVGEGT. CDR3 in amino acids: CASSFQGVLGYEQYF. DNA of the CDR3: TGTGCCAGCAGCTTCCAGGGGGTATTGGGCTACGAGCAGTACTTC.

The J gene is TRBJ1-4, the V gene TRBV27, with 8 bases fitting TRBD1. The CDR3 extends over 16 amino acids. CDR1 is MNHEY, CDR2 SMNVEV, per germline (reference sequence). Trimming took 6 bases from V and 5 from J; bases not matched to a gene: 11. This CDR3 reads CASRKRVTGENEKLFF. As DNA, the CDR3 is TGTGCCAGCAGGAAACGGGTGACAGGGGAAAATGAAAAACTGTTTTTT.

V and J are TRBV19 and TRBJ1-4; D is possibly TRBD1 (6 bases). The CDR3 sequence is 14 residues long. Trimming took off 3 bases at V and 3 bases at J, with 8 bases between the two ends. Germline values: CDR1 LNHDA, CDR2 SQIVND (reference sequence). The CDR3: CASSMKGANEKLFF. CDR3 DNA: TGTGCCAGTAGTATGAAGGGGGCTAATGAAAAACTGTTTTTT.

A single count supports this clone. The chain carries TRBV28 and TRBJ1-2; 10 positions agree with TRBD1. There are 14 residues in the CDR3. V trimming: 5 bases; J trimming: 4 bases; junction bases outside the gene matches: 4. CDR1 and CDR2 (germline): MDHEN, SYDVKM. Written as DNA, the CDR3 is TGTGCCAGCAGTCCGGGACAGGGGACCTATGGCTACACCTTC. It codes for CASSPGQGTYGYTF.

The V and J genes are TRBV4-3 and TRBJ1-6; TRBD1 matches 7 bases. Unmatched junction bases numbered 8, after V lost 4 bases and J lost 2 bases. Germline V gives CDR1 LGHNA, CDR2 YSLEER. The CDR3 consists of 17 residues. Here the CDR3 DNA reads TGCGCCAGCAGCCTGGGACAGCCGAGAGCCTATAATTCACCCCTCCACTTT. It yields the protein CASSLGQPRAYNSPLHF.

V gene TRBV7-9 combines with J gene TRBJ2-5; tentatively, D is TRBD1 (5 bases). The CDR3 loop spans 13 amino acids. The V gene lost 1 base and the J gene lost 4 bases, with 7 bases spanning the gap. Per germline, CDR1 SEHNR and CDR2 FQNEAQ (reference sequence). CDR3 loop: CASSLVRVETQYF. The CDR3 bases are TGTGCCAGCAGCTTAGTCAGGGTAGAGACCCAGTACTTC. The variable domain in full, with the rest retrieved from reference TRBV7-9 and TRBJ2-5, is DTGVSQNPRHKITKRGQNVTFRCDPISEHNRLYWYRQTLGQGPEFLTYFQNEAQLEKSRLLSDRFSAERPKGSFSTLEIQRTEQGDSAMYLCASSLVRVETQYFGPGTRLLVL.

V and J are TRBV3-1 (or the pseudogene TRBV3-2) and TRBJ1-5; D is unclear. CDR1 and CDR2 (germline): LGHDT, YNNKEL (reference sequence). The V end lost 1 base, the J end lost 5 bases, and 12 bases lay between the germline ends. This CDR3 has 15 amino acids. Here the CDR3 reads CASSQGNSPYQPQHF. The CDR3 region has the DNA TGTGCCAGCAGCCAAGGAAACAGTCCCTATCAGCCCCAGCATTTT.